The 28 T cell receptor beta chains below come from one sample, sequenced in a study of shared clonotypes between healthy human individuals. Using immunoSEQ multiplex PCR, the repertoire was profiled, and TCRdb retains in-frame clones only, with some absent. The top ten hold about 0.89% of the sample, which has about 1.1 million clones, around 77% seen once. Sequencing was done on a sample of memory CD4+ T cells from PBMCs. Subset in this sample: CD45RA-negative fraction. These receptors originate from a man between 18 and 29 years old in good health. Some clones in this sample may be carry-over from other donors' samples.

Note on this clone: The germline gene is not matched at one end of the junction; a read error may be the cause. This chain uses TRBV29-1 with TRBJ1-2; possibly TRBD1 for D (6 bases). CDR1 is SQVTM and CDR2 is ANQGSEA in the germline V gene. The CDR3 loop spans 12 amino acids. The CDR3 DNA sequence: TGCAGCGTTGACAGCGAAGAGGGGACACTAAAGTTC. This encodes CSVDSEEGTLKF.

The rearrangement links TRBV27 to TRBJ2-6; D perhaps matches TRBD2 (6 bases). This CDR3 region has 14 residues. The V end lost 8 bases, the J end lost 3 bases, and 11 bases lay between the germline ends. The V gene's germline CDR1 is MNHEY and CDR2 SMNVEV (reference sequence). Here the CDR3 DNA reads TGTGCCAGCGGCGGGGCGGGTGGGGCCAACGTCCTGACTTTC. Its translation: CASGGAGGANVLTF. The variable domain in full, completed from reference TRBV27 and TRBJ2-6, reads EAQVTQNPRYLITVTGKKLTVTCSQNMNHEYMSWYRQDPGLGLRQIYYSMNVEVTDKGDVPEGYKVSRKEKRNFPLILESPSPNQTSLYFCASGGAGGANVLTFGAGSRLTVL.

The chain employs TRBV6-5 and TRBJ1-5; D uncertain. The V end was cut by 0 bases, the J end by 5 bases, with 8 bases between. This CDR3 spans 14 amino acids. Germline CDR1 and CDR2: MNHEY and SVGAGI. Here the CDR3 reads CASSYSHNDQPQHF. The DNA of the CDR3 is TGTGCCAGCAGTTACTCGCACAACGATCAGCCCCAGCATTTT.

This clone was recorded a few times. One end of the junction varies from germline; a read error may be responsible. CDR3: CSFRGTNEKLFF. The CDR3 DNA follows: TGCAGCTTCCGCGGGACTAACGAAAAACTGTTTTTT. The rearrangement joins TRBV29-1 to TRBJ1-4; the D gene is possibly TRBD1 (5 bases). The germline V gene encodes CDR1 SQVTM and CDR2 ANQGSEA. This CDR3 is built from 12 residues.

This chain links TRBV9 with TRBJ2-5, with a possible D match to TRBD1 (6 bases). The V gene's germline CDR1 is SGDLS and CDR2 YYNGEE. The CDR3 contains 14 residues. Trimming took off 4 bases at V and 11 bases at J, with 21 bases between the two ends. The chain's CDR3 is CASSSSQGSREQYF. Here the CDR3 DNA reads TGTGCCAGCAGCTCCAGCCAGGGGTCGAGGGAGCAGTACTTC.

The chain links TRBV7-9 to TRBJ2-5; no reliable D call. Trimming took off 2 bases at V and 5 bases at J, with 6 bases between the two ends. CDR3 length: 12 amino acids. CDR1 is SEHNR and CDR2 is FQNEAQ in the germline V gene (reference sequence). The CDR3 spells CASSLRGETQYF. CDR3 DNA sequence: TGTGCCAGCAGCTTAAGAGGCGAGACCCAGTACTTC.

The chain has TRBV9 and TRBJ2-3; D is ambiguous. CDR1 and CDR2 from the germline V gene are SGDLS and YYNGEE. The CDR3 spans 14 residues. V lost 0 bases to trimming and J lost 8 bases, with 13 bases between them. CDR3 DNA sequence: TGTGCCAGCAGCGTAGAGGGTGCAGTGGGTACGCAGTATTTT. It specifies CASSVEGAVGTQYF. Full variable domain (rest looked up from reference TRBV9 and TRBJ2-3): DSGVTQTPKHLITATGQRVTLRCSPRSGDLSVYWYQQSLDQGLQFLIQYYNGEERAKGNILERFSAQQFPDLHSELNLSSLELGDSALYFCASSVEGAVGTQYFGPGTRLTVL.

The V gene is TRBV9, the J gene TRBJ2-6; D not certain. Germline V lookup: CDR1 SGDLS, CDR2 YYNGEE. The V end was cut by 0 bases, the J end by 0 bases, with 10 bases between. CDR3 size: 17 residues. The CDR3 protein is CASSVVDTGSGANVLTF. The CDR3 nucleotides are TGTGCCAGCAGCGTAGTCGACACTGGCTCTGGGGCCAACGTCCTGACTTTC.

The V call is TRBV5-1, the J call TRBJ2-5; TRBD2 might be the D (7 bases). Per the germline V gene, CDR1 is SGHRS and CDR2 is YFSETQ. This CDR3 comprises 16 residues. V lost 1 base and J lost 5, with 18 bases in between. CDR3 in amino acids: CASSLPRGGERETQYF. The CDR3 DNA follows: TGCGCCAGCAGCTTGCCGAGGGGGGGCGAGAGGGAGACCCAGTACTTC.

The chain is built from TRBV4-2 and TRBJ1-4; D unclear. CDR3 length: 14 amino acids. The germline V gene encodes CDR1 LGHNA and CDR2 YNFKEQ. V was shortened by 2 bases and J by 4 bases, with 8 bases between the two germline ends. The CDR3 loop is CASSQKWGNEKLFF. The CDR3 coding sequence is TGTGCCAGCAGCCAAAAGTGGGGTAATGAAAAACTGTTTTTT.

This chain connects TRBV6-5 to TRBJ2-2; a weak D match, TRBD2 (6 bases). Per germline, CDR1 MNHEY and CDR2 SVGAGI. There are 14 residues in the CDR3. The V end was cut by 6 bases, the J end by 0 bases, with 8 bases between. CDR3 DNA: TGTGCCAGCAGGTGGGGGGCGAACACCGGGGAGCTGTTTTTT. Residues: CASRWGANTGELFF.

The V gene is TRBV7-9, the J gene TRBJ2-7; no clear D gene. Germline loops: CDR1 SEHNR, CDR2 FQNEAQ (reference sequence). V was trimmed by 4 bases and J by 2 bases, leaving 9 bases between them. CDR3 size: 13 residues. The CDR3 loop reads CASSSRVTYEQYF. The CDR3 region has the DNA TGTGCCAGCAGCTCAAGGGTCACCTACGAGCAGTACTTC.

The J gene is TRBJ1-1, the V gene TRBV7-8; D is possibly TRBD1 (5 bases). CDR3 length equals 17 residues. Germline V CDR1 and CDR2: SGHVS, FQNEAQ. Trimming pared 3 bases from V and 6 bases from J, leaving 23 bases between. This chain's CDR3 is CASSFRGRLNSGSEAFF. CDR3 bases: TGTGCCAGCAGCTTTAGGGGCAGACTCAACTCGGGGTCTGAAGCTTTCTTT.

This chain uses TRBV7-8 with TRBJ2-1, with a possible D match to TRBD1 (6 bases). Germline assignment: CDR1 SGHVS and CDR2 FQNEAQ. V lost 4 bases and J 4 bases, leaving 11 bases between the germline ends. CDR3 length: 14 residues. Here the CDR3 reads CASSWETGYNEQFF. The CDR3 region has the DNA TGTGCCAGCAGCTGGGAGACAGGATACAATGAGCAGTTCTTC.

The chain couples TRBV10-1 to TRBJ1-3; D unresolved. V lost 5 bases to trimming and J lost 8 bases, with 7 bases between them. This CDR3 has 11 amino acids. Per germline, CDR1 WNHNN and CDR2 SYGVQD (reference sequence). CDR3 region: CASSFADTIYF. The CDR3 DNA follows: TGCGCCAGCAGTTTTGCGGACACCATATATTTT.

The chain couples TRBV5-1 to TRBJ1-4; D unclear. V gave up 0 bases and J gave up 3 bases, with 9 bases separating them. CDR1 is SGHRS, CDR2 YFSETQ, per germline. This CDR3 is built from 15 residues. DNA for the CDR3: TGCGCCAGCAGCTTGGCCGATCCAGCTAATGAAAAACTGTTTTTT. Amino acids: CASSLADPANEKLFF. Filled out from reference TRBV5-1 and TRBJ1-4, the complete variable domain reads KAGVTQTPRYLIKTRGQQVTLSCSPISGHRSVSWYQQTPGQGLQFLFEYFSETQRNKGNFPGRFSGRQFSNSRSEMNVSTLELGDSALYLCASSLADPANEKLFFGSGTQLSVL.

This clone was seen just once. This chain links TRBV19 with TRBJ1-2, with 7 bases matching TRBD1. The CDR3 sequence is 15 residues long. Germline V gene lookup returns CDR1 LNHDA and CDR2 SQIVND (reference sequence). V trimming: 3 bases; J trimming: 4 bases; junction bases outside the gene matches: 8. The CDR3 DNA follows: TGTGCCAGTAGTATGGGACAGACGTTCACCTATGGCTACACCTTC. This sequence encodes CASSMGQTFTYGYTF.

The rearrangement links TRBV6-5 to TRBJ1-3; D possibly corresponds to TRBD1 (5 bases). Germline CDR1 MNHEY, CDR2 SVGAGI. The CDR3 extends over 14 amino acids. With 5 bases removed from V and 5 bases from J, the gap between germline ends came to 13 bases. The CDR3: CASSPRDGRNTIYF. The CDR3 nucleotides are TGTGCCAGCAGTCCCCGGGACGGAAGAAACACCATATATTTT.

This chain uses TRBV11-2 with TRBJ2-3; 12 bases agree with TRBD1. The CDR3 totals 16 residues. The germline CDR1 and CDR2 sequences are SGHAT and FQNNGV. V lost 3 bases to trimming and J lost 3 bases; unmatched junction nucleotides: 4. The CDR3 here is CASSFGTGGVTDTQYF. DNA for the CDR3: TGTGCCAGCAGCTTCGGGACAGGGGGCGTAACAGATACGCAGTATTTT. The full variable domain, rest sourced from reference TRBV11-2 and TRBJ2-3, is EAGVAQSPRYKIIEKRQSVAFWCNPISGHATLYWYQQILGQGPKLLIQFQNNGVVDDSQLPKDRFSAERLKGVDSTLKIQPAKLEDSAVYLCASSFGTGGVTDTQYFGPGTRLTVL.

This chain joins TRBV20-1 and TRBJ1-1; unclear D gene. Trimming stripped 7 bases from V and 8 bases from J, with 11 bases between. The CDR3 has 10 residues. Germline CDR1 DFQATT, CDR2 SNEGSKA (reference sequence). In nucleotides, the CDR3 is TGCAGTGGCCGGGGTCGGGAAGCTTTCTTT. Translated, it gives CSGRGREAFF.

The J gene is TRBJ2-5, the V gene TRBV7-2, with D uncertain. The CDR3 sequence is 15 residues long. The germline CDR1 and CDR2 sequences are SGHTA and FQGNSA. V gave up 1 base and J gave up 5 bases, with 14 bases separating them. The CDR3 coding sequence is TGTGCCAGCAGCTTAGGAACTAATTGGGTCGAGACCCAGTACTTC. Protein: CASSLGTNWVETQYF.

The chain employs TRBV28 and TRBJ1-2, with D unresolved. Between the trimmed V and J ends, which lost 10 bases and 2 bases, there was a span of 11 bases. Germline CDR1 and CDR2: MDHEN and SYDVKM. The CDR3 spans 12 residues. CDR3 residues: CATNGGNYGYTF. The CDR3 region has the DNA TGTGCCACCAATGGCGGAAACTATGGCTACACCTTC.

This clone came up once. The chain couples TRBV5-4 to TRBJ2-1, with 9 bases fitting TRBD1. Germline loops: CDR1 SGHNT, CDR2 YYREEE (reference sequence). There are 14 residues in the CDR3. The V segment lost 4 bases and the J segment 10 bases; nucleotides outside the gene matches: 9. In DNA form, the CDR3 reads TGTGCCAGCAGCGCCGGGACAGGGCTTAGGGAGCAGTTCTTC. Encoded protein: CASSAGTGLREQFF.

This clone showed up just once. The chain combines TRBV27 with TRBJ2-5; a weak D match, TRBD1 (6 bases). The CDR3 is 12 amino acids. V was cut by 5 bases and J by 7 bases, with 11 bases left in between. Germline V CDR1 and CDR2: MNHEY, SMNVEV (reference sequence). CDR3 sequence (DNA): TGTGCCAGCAGTGGGGTAGGGGGGACCCAGTACTTC. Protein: CASSGVGGTQYF.

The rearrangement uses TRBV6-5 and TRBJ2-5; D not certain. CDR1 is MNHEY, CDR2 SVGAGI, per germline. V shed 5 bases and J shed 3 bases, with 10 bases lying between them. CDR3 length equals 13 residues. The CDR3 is CASSQWGKETQYF. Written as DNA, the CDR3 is TGTGCCAGCAGTCAATGGGGAAAAGAGACCCAGTACTTC.

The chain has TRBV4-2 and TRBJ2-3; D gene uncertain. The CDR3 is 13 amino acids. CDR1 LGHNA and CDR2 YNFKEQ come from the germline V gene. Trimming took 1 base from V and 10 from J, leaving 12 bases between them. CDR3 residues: CASSQVEASAQYF. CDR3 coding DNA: TGTGCCAGCAGCCAAGTTGAGGCTAGTGCGCAGTATTTT.

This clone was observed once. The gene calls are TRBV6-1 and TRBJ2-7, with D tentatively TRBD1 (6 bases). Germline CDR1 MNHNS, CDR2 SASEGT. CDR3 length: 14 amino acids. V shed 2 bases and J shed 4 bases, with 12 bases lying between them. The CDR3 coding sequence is TGTGCCAGCAGTGAATTCTCCAGGGGTTACGAGCAGTACTTC. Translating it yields CASSEFSRGYEQYF.

The CDR3 sequence is CSARSQGAFF. Written as DNA, the CDR3 is TGCAGTGCTAGGTCCCAAGGAGCTTTCTTT. The chain links TRBV20-1 to TRBJ1-1, with D unresolved. Germline CDR1 is DFQATT and CDR2 is SNEGSKA (reference sequence). V was pared by 3 bases and J by 10 bases, with 9 bases between. This CDR3 is built from 10 residues.